This T cell receptor beta chain was identified in a study of CXCR3-negative and CXCR3-positive naive CD8 T cells. On the study more broadly: The TRB read total, some 150 million, broke down to about 1.5 +/- 0.3 million reads per library. Study results and limitations: Both of the naive subsets showed about the same high diversity, but memory CD8+ cells had much less. Within a donor, both naive subsets shared TRBV-TRBJ usage, unlike memory cells. Fresh PBMCs went into most assays, and CXCR3 expression partly declined after cryopreservation. TRB CDR3s of CXCR3-positive naive cells were more hydrophobic than those of CXCR3-negative naive cells.

Worth noting for this clonotype: Its antigen is not identified.

This CDR3 spans 16 amino acids. CDR1 and CDR2 from the germline V gene are SGHRS and YFSETQ. 5' RACE with UMI labels generated the TRB cDNA libraries. After re-calling the 5' RACE reads, TCRdb lists one entry per CDR3 protein, DNA absent. Its table records roughly 93,000 distinct CDR3 sequences. Sequencing was carried out using naive CXCR3+ CD8+ T cells from blood. Subset indicated: CD45RO-CCR7+CD27+CD95- naive CD8+ T cells expressing CXCR3 (TNR3+). This sequence joins TRBV5-1 and TRBJ1-2; TCRdb designates TRBD1, a call that cannot be tested without DNA. The source is a human donor in good health. Some clones in this sample may be carry-over from other donors' samples. The CDR3 reads CASSLDSALVNYGYTF.